Listed below are T cell receptor beta chains from one sample, sequenced in a study of blood T cell repertoires in COVID-19. Data came from immunoSEQ multiplex PCR; TCRdb stores just in-frame clones and leaves some out. The sample holds roughly 150,000 clones, 75% to 90% seen once. Sequenced input: PBMCs or T cells enriched from blood (not recorded which). These receptors all come from a man between 65 and 80 years old who had been exposed to COVID-19. Each CDR3 is given with its conserved first and last residue. Each record gives: clone size, J gene, D gene, V gene, CDR3 DNA, CDR3 protein. A D gene is named only where the DNA matches it firmly. The size entry is marked missing in some rows and otherwise reads once, few, many or a size class.

.,TRBJ2-1,TRBD2,TRBV7-2,TGTGCCAGCAGCTTAGGGGCGGGAGCCCGGACTGAGCAGTTCTTC,CASSLGAGARTEQFF
.,TRBJ2-3,.,TRBV28,TGTGCCAGCAGTACCGCAGGGGCCCTTATCAAAGATACGCAGTATTTT,CASSTAGALIKDTQYF
.,TRBJ1-5,.,TRBV30,TGTGCCTGGAGGGAGGGTCCAGGTCAGCCCCAGCATTTT,CAWREGPGQPQHF
.,TRBJ1-2,TRBD1,TRBV4-1,TGCGCCAGCAGCCAGAACAGGGGGCGAGGAAATGGCTACACCTTC,CASSQNRGRGNGYTF
few,TRBJ1-2,TRBD1,TRBV7-9,TGTGCCAGCAGCCTAACCACCCGGGACAGGGAAAACTATGGCTACACCTTC,CASSLTTRDRENYGYTF
few,TRBJ2-2,.,TRBV12-5,TGTGCTAGTGCCCTGGGACTCTTGAACACCGGGGAGCTGTTTTTT,CASALGLLNTGELFF
.,TRBJ2-5,.,TRBV11-2,TGTGCCAGCAGCGGGGGGGCCGGGATTTATGGCGAGACCCAGTACTTC,CASSGGAGIYGETQYF
.,TRBJ2-5,.,TRBV20-1,TGCAGTGCTATCCCGGGAGAGACCCAGTACTTC,CSAIPGETQYF
.,TRBJ2-7,TRBD1,TRBV12-3/TRBV12-4,TGTGCCAGCAGTTTAGGGACAGGCAAGCAGTACTTC,CASSLGTGKQYF
.,TRBJ1-6,TRBD1,TRBV5-5,TGTGCCAGCAGCCCAGGGACAGCCACTAATTCACCCCCCCACTTT,CASSPGTATNSPPHF
once,TRBJ2-2,TRBD2,TRBV20-1,TGCAGTGGTAGTCCCCGGGAGGGCCTCTCCGGGGAGCTGTTTTTT,CSGSPREGLSGELFF
.,TRBJ1-2,.,TRBV25-1,TGTGCCAGCAGTGCTACAGGAAATGGCTACACCTTC,CASSATGNGYTF
.,TRBJ1-1,TRBD1,TRBV10-3,TGTGCCATCAGGGTGGGACAGGGTCAAACTGAAGCTTTCTTT,CAIRVGQGQTEAFF
few,TRBJ2-7,TRBD2,TRBV7-2,TGTGCCAGCAGCTTAAGCTCCGGGACTAGCCTGTACGAGCAGTACTTC,CASSLSSGTSLYEQYF
once,TRBJ2-5,TRBD1,TRBV24-1,TGTGCCACCAGTGATTCAGGCACAGGGGGAGTTGGGACCCAGTACTTC,CATSDSGTGGVGTQYF
.,TRBJ1-2,.,TRBV27,TGTGCCAGCAGTTTATCCTCAGCTAACTATGGCTACACCTTC,CASSLSSANYGYTF
.,TRBJ2-5,TRBD2,TRBV28,TGTGCCACCCAACTAGCGGGAGGGCAAGAGACCCAGTACTTC,CATQLAGGQETQYF
.,TRBJ1-6,.,TRBV6-5,TGTGCCAGCAGGGACTGGTCAGCCAATAATTCACCCCTCCACTTT,CASRDWSANNSPLHF
.,TRBJ2-7,TRBD2,TRBV13,TGTACCAGCAGCCAGAGGACTAGCGGGAGGGCTTACGAGCAGTACTTC,CTSSQRTSGRAYEQYF
.,TRBJ1-2,.,TRBV14,TGTGCCAGCAGCCCCGGTGGGGGCGGGTATGGCTACACCTTC,CASSPGGGGYGYTF
.,TRBJ2-1,.,TRBV12-3/TRBV12-4,TGTGCCAGCAGACCAGGGATCAATGAGCAGTTCTTC,CASRPGINEQFF
.,TRBJ2-3,.,TRBV7-9,TGTGCCAGCAGCCTTTGGGTAGCTGGCACAGATACGCAGTATTTT,CASSLWVAGTDTQYF
.,TRBJ2-7,.,TRBV19,TGTGCCAGTAGTATAAGCGGCATCTCCTACGAGCAGTACTTC,CASSISGISYEQYF
.,TRBJ2-1,TRBD2,TRBV18,TGTGCCAGCTCTCGACTAGCGGGAGTGGTTGAGCAGTTCTTC,CASSRLAGVVEQFF
.,TRBJ1-3,TRBD1,TRBV7-2,TGTGCCAGCAGCGCGATGGGACAGGGAGTCGGAAACACCATATATTTT,CASSAMGQGVGNTIYF
.,TRBJ2-7,TRBD2,TRBV5-1,TGCGCCAGCAGGGGTGCAGGGAGGGCCCTCGGGGAGCAGTACTTC,CASRGAGRALGEQYF
few,TRBJ1-1,TRBD1,TRBV7-2,TGTGCCAGCAGCTTGGGACAGATGAACACTGAAGCTTTCTTT,CASSLGQMNTEAFF
.,TRBJ2-5,TRBD1,TRBV6-5,TGTGCCAGCAGTTACAGGGGGCGAGAGACCCAGTACTTC,CASSYRGRETQYF